The clone carrying this T cell receptor beta chain has just a few counts. This CDR3 is built from 14 residues. V was pared by 7 bases and J by 9 bases, with 12 bases of the junction left unmatched. Germline loops: CDR1 SNHLY, CDR2 FYNNEI. Using its own MiXCR run on the 5' RACE reads, TCRdb lists one record per CDR3 protein. The sample contains 40,000 to 45,000 distinct CDR3 sequences, approximately 11% of which appear only once. The data derive from a study of early T cells in non-severe SARS-CoV-2 infection. The receptor was isolated from an adult who was a healthcare worker with PCR-confirmed SARS-CoV-2 infection or an uninfected control (not recorded which). The sequencing input was whole blood. The chain recombines TRBV2 with TRBJ2-1; 7 nucleotides line up with TRBD1. Here the CDR3 DNA reads TGTGCCAGCACCCTTGACAGGGATATGGGTGAGCAGTTCTTC. This encodes CASTLDRDMGEQFF.